This entry concerns a single T cell receptor (beta chain). The CDR3 is 13 amino acids. Germline CDR1 and CDR2: SGHRS and YFSETQ. V was trimmed by 4 bases and J by 2 bases, leaving 10 bases between them. The data stem from a study of OX40 agonist ivuxolimab in advanced cancers. As for the study in general: Treatment of patients was with ivuxolimab, an agonistic anti-OX40 (CD134) antibody. Prior anti-PD-1, anti-PD-L1 or anti-CTLA-4 therapy did not bar entry, and more than 35% had some.

Sequenced by immunoSEQ multiplex PCR; TCRdb stores in-frame clones only, minus some. This sample has more than 30,000 clones, with approximately 90% found just once. The chain carries TRBV5-1 and TRBJ2-7; D possibly uses TRBD1 or TRBD2 (5 bases each). The TCR comes from an adult with an advanced solid tumor such as melanoma, head and neck, liver or kidney cancer. The material was CD4+ or CD8+ T cells sorted from blood, obtained in a trial of the OX40 agonist ivuxolimab. CDR3 protein: CASSPGPPYEQYF. The CDR3 nucleotides are TGCGCCAGCAGCCCGGGACCCCCCTACGAGCAGTACTTC.